The next 26 T cell receptor beta chains were all read from a single sample in a study of blood T cell repertoires in COVID-19. The method was immunoSEQ multiplex PCR; TCRdb's version includes in-frame clones alone and lacks a portion of them. The data show 160,000 or so clones, around 80% seen once. The source material was PBMCs or T cells enriched from blood (not recorded which). The receptor source for this set is a man aged 35 to 55 who had recovered from COVID-19.

The chain combines TRBV11-2 with TRBJ2-1; 9 bases map to TRBD1. Germline values: CDR1 SGHAT, CDR2 FQNNGV. The CDR3 is 16 amino acids. V gave up 7 bases and J gave up 7 bases; unmatched junction bases: 14. The CDR3 is CASKKPKQGAGNEQFF. DNA of the CDR3: TGTGCCAGCAAGAAACCCAAACAGGGGGCCGGAAATGAGCAGTTCTTC.

This clone was seen more than once but under ten times. The rearrangement uses TRBV7-3 and TRBJ1-5, with D unresolved. Germline V gives CDR1 SGHTA, CDR2 FQGTGA. V lost 5 bases and J lost 0, with 11 bases in between. The CDR3 covers 15 residues. In DNA, the CDR3 is TGTGCCAGCAGCCCTATTCCCTATAGCAATCAGCCCCAGCATTTT. As protein: CASSPIPYSNQPQHF.

The rearrangement uses TRBV11-3 and TRBJ2-5; D call uncertain. Germline V gene lookup returns CDR1 SGHNT and CDR2 YENEEA. The CDR3 spans 13 residues. V was cut by 1 base and J by 7 bases, with 10 bases left in between. The CDR3 loop reads CASSLGREGTQYF. The CDR3 nucleotides are TGTGCCAGCAGCTTAGGGAGAGAAGGGACCCAGTACTTC.

The chain links TRBV9 to TRBJ1-6, with D perhaps TRBD1 (6 bases). The CDR3 spans 14 residues. The V gene lost 4 bases and the J gene lost 7 bases, with 12 bases spanning the gap. In germline, CDR1 is SGDLS, CDR2 YYNGEE. The CDR3 DNA reads as TGTGCCAGCAGCAACCGGGACAAAAATTCACCCCTCCACTTT. Its protein is CASSNRDKNSPLHF. Full variable domain (outside the CDR3, taken from reference TRBV9 and TRBJ1-6): DSGVTQTPKHLITATGQRVTLRCSPRSGDLSVYWYQQSLDQGLQFLIQYYNGEERAKGNILERFSAQQFPDLHSELNLSSLELGDSALYFCASSNRDKNSPLHFGNGTRLTVT.

The chain has TRBV5-4 and TRBJ1-3; a weak D match, TRBD1 (5 bases). CDR1 SGHNT and CDR2 YYREEE come from the germline V gene (reference sequence). The CDR3 has 14 amino acids. The germline V and J ends were trimmed by 2 bases and 4 bases, with 10 bases remaining between them. The CDR3 coding sequence is TGTGCCAGCAGCTTTGGAGGGGACGGAAACACCATATATTTT. This gives the protein CASSFGGDGNTIYF.

A note on this clone: The same CDR3 can be traced to other DNA sequences in this sample. This rearrangement joins TRBV5-4 to TRBJ2-3; a weak D match, TRBD1 (6 bases). Germline V gene sequence: CDR1 SGHNT, CDR2 YYREEE (reference sequence). The V end lost 0 bases, the J end lost 2 bases, and 7 bases lay between the germline ends. CDR3 length: 14 amino acids. The CDR3 nucleotides read TGTGCCAGCAGCTTGGGGGGGCTCACAGATACGCAGTATTTT. Its protein is CASSLGGLTDTQYF.

The chain couples TRBV6-5 to TRBJ2-7; 8 bases align to TRBD1. Unmatched junction bases numbered 10, after V lost 2 bases and J lost 10 bases. Germline values: CDR1 MNHEY, CDR2 SVGAGI. This CDR3 has 14 residues. In nucleotides, the CDR3 is TGTGCCAGCAGTTACCCGACAGGGGCGGGCTTACAGTACGTC. It yields the protein CASSYPTGAGLQYV.

This clone was recorded only once. The chain is built from TRBV5-1 and TRBJ2-1; TRBD1 aligns across 7 bases. The CDR3 has 15 residues. The V gene end was trimmed by 1 base and the J gene end by 9 bases; junction bases not matched to a gene: 10. CDR1 and CDR2 (germline): SGHRS, YFSETQ. The CDR3: CASSLRGGSLSEQFF. The CDR3 DNA is TGCGCCAGCAGCTTGAGAGGGGGCAGCCTCAGTGAGCAGTTCTTC.

The rearrangement uses TRBV2 and TRBJ2-3; 7 bases line up with TRBD2. The germline gives CDR1 SNHLY, CDR2 FYNNEI. The CDR3 extends over 13 amino acids. Trimming removed 8 bases from V and 4 bases from J; junction bases left unmatched: 6. CDR3 residues: CASSTSPPDTQYF. CDR3 bases: TGTGCCAGCTCGACTAGCCCACCAGATACGCAGTATTTT.

In this sample, this clone turned up a few times. The CDR3 nucleotides are TGTGCCAGCAGCCCACGGGATCCCGGGAACACTGAAGCTTTCTTT. It specifies CASSPRDPGNTEAFF. V usage is TRBV13 and J usage is TRBJ1-1; D ambiguous. Germline CDR1 reads PRHDT; CDR2 reads FYEKMQ (reference sequence). This CDR3 is 15 amino acids long. V was clipped by 5 bases and J by 1 base, with 14 bases between them.

In nucleotides, the CDR3 is TGTGCCACCAAAACCGCGGGGGGCCATAACTATGGCTACACCTTC. Translation gives CATKTAGGHNYGYTF. The chain links TRBV6-5 to TRBJ1-2, with TRBD1 as a possible D gene (6 bases). The V gene's germline CDR1 is MNHEY and CDR2 SVGAGI. The ends were cut back, 10 bases at V and 1 base at J, with 19 bases in the middle. The CDR3 spans 15 residues.

This rearrangement joins TRBV19 to TRBJ2-1; D gene ambiguous. The CDR3 covers 13 residues. CDR1 LNHDA and CDR2 SQIVND come from the germline V gene (reference sequence). V was clipped by 0 bases and J by 7 bases, with 7 bases between them. The CDR3 loop reads CASSIDSLNEQFF. The CDR3 nucleotides are TGTGCCAGTAGTATAGATTCCTTGAATGAGCAGTTCTTC.

The V and J genes are TRBV7-9 and TRBJ1-5, with D unclear. The CDR3 loop spans 13 amino acids. CDR1 and CDR2 (germline): SEHNR, FQNEAQ (reference sequence). The V end lost 4 bases, the J end lost 5 bases, and 9 bases lay between the germline ends. The CDR3 here is CASSWEADQPQHF. The CDR3 DNA follows: TGTGCCAGCAGCTGGGAGGCCGATCAGCCCCAGCATTTT.

The chain links TRBV4-1 to TRBJ2-5; 13 nucleotides agree with TRBD2. After removal of 3 bases from V and 2 bases from J, the junction contained 12 bases not matched to a gene. There are 19 residues in the CDR3. Germline V gene lookup returns CDR1 MGHRA and CDR2 YSYEKL. CDR3 residues: CASSQDGTSGDRLQETQYF. Written as DNA, the CDR3 is TGCGCCAGCAGCCAGGACGGGACTAGCGGGGATCGACTACAAGAGACCCAGTACTTC.

The V and J genes are TRBV4-1 and TRBJ2-3, with TRBD2 matching 7 bases. The germline CDR1 and CDR2 sequences are MGHRA and YSYEKL. This CDR3 comprises 18 residues. V dropped 0 bases and J dropped 0; count of bases not matched to a gene: 9. CDR3 coding DNA: TGCGCCAGCAGCCAAGATTTGGCTAGCGGACGGAGCACAGATACGCAGTATTTT. This gives the protein CASSQDLASGRSTDTQYF.

The chain recombines TRBV2 with TRBJ2-3; 8 bases are shared with TRBD2. CDR1 is SNHLY and CDR2 is FYNNEI in the germline V gene. The CDR3 consists of 18 residues. The J segment lost 0 bases and the V segment lost 1 base, leaving 9 bases of the junction unmatched. Written as DNA, the CDR3 is TGTGCCAGCAGTGAAGGAAAGCGGGGGTCCTCTAGCACAGATACGCAGTATTTT. This translates into CASSEGKRGSSSTDTQYF. The full variable domain, completed using reference TRBV2 and TRBJ2-3, is EPEVTQTPSHQVTQMGQEVILRCVPISNHLYFYWYRQILGQKVEFLVSFYNNEISEKSEIFDDQFSVERPDGSNFTLKIRSTKLEDSAMYFCASSEGKRGSSSTDTQYFGPGTRLTVL.

V and J are TRBV5-1 and TRBJ2-2; maybe TRBD2 (5 bases). Trimming took 4 bases from V and 3 from J, leaving 10 bases between them. Germline lookup yields CDR1 SGHRS and CDR2 YFSETQ. The CDR3 extends over 14 amino acids. CDR3 loop: CASSNLADTGELFF. The CDR3 DNA reads TGCGCCAGCAGCAATCTAGCAGACACCGGGGAGCTGTTTTTT.

This chain uses TRBV19 with TRBJ1-1; D gene ambiguous. The germline gives CDR1 LNHDA, CDR2 SQIVND (reference sequence). The CDR3 length is 17 residues. V shed 5 bases and J shed 4 bases, with 23 bases lying between them. CDR3 DNA: TGTGCCAGTAGTCTCCCTCTGCGGGGTAACAAAGGCACTGAAGCTTTCTTT. Translating gives CASSLPLRGNKGTEAFF.

V and J are TRBV30 and TRBJ2-7; D unclear. There are 13 residues in the CDR3. Germline V gene sequence: CDR1 GTSNPN, CDR2 SVGIG (reference sequence). Between the trimmed V and J ends, which lost 0 bases and 6 bases, there was a span of 12 bases. CDR3 nucleotide sequence: TGTGCCTGGAGTGTACTCACGCGAGGCGAGCAGTACTTC. Amino acid sequence: CAWSVLTRGEQYF.

The rearrangement joins TRBV7-2 to TRBJ1-4, with 7 bases fitting TRBD1. V lost 5 bases and J lost 5; bases outside the gene matches: 17. This CDR3 is 18 amino acids long. The germline V gene has CDR1 SGHTA and CDR2 FQGNSA. This CDR3 is CASSPIAPGTAANEKLFF. In DNA, the CDR3 is TGTGCCAGCAGCCCGATAGCCCCTGGGACAGCCGCCAATGAAAAACTGTTTTTT.

CDR3 DNA sequence: TGCAGTGCTAGTGGACAGTCGGAGACCCAGTACTTC. Amino acid sequence: CSASGQSETQYF. The rearrangement joins TRBV20-1 to TRBJ2-5; the D gene is possibly TRBD1 (6 bases). CDR1 is DFQATT and CDR2 is SNEGSKA in the germline V gene (reference sequence). The CDR3 has 12 residues. The ends were cut back, 3 bases at V and 5 bases at J, with 10 bases in the middle.

The CDR3, as DNA: TGTGCCAGCAGCTTTGGACTAGCGGGGGGCGCCCAAGAGACCCAGTACTTC. Protein product: CASSFGLAGGAQETQYF. The J gene is TRBJ2-5, the V gene TRBV7-8, with 14 bases fitting TRBD2. In germline, CDR1 is SGHVS, CDR2 FQNEAQ. Trimming at V came to 3 bases and at J to 1 base, leaving 4 bases not matched to a gene. The CDR3 is made up of 17 amino acids.

The J gene is TRBJ2-7, the V gene TRBV2; 9 bases are shared with TRBD1. In germline, CDR1 is SNHLY, CDR2 FYNNEI. V lost 8 bases, J lost 0 bases, and 2 bases stayed unmatched. This CDR3 spans 13 amino acids. The CDR3 region has the DNA TGTGCCAGCGGACAGGGGTACTCCTACGAGCAGTACGTC. It translates to CASGQGYSYEQYV.

The chain uses TRBV7-2 and TRBJ2-5, with 10 bases fitting TRBD2. Germline CDR1 and CDR2: SGHTA and FQGNSA. V shed 0 bases, J shed 6 bases, and the junction held 7 bases outside the gene matches. CDR3 size: 16 residues. CDR3 in amino acids: CASSLAGSGLAKTQYF. The CDR3 DNA is TGTGCCAGCAGCTTAGCGGGGTCGGGACTAGCGAAGACCCAGTACTTC.

This clone was found a few times. J is TRBJ2-1 and V is TRBV29-1, with 8 bases identical to TRBD1. This CDR3 contains 12 residues. J lost 6 bases, V lost 8 bases, and 6 bases had no gene match. Germline-derived CDR1 and CDR2 are SQVTM and ANQGSEA. In DNA form, the CDR3 reads TGCAGCTATACAGGGGGAAGCAATGAGCAGTTCTTC. Protein product: CSYTGGSNEQFF.

This chain links TRBV18 with TRBJ2-7, with TRBD1 as a possible D gene (5 bases). V was shortened by 2 bases and J by 0 bases, with 11 bases between the two germline ends. This CDR3 spans 15 amino acids. Germline-derived CDR1 and CDR2 are KGHSH and LQKENI. The CDR3 DNA reads TGTGCCAGCTCACCAGTCGGAGACAGCTCCTACGAGCAGTACTTC. Translated: CASSPVGDSSYEQYF.